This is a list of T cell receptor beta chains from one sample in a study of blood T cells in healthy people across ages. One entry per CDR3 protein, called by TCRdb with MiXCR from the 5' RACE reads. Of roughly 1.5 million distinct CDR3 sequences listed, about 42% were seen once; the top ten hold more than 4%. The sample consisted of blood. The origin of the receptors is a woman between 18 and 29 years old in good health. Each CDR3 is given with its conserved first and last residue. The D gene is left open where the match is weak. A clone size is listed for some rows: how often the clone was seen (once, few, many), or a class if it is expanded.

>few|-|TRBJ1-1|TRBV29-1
CSFWGQENTEAFF
TGCAGCTTTTGGGGGCAGGAGAACACTGAAGCTTTCTTT
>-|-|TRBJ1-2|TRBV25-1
CASSELVTEYGYTF
TGTGCCAGCAGTGAATTGGTGACAGAGTATGGCTACACCTTC
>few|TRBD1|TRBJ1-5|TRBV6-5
CASSRSLTGGNQPQHF
TGTGCCAGCAGTCGCTCCTTGACAGGGGGCAATCAGCCCCAGCATTTT
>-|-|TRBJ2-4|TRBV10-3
CAIRGDGSKNIQYF
TGTGCCATCAGGGGGGACGGCTCAAAAAACATTCAGTACTTC
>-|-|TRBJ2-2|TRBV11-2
CASSLVGFGGVGTGELFF
TGTGCCAGCAGCTTAGTGGGGTTCGGGGGCGTTGGGACCGGGGAGCTGTTTTTT
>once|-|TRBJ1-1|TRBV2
CASSDTNTEAFF
TGTGCCAGCAGTGACACTAACACTGAAGCTTTCTTT
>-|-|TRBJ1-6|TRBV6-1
CASSPSPYNSPLHF
TGTGCCAGCAGTCCTAGCCCCTATAATTCACCCCTCCACTTT
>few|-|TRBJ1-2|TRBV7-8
CASSSDRSPYGYTF
TGTGCCAGCAGCTCCGACAGGAGTCCCTATGGCTACACCTTC
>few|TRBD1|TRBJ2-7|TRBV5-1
CASRSGTAVYEQYF
TGCGCCAGCAGATCCGGGACAGCGGTCTACGAGCAGTACTTC
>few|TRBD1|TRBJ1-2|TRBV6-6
CASSRGTGPSYGYTF
TGTGCCAGCAGTCGGGGGACAGGGCCCAGCTATGGCTACACCTTC
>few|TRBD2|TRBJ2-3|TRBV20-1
CSATSGVWNTQYF
TGCAGTGCAACTAGCGGGGTATGGAATACGCAGTATTTT
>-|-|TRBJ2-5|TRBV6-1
CASIPGRTQETQYF
TGTGCCAGCATCCCGGGACGGACACAAGAGACCCAGTACTTC
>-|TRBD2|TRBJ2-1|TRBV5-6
CASSTYLAGAFLEQFF
TGTGCCAGCAGCACTTATCTAGCGGGAGCGTTCCTTGAGCAGTTCTTC
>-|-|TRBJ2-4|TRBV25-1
CASSDPKGIENIQYF
TGTGCCAGCAGTGACCCAAAGGGGATAGAGAACATTCAGTACTTC
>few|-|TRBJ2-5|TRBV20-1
CSAKRTGWRETQYF
TGCAGTGCGAAGAGAACAGGGTGGAGGGAGACCCAGTACTTC
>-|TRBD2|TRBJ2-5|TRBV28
CASSLPGTSGLNEQYF
TGTGCCAGCAGTTTACCCGGGACTAGCGGATTAAATGAGCAGTACTTC
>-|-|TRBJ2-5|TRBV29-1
CSVGGWQSQETQYF
TGCAGCGTTGGAGGGTGGCAGAGCCAAGAGACCCAGTACTTC
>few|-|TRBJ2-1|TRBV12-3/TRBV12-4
CASSNGAEQFF
TGTGCCAGCAGTAACGGGGCTGAGCAGTTCTTC
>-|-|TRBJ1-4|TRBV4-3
CASSQDSRRPNEKLFF
TGCGCCAGCAGCCAAGACAGTCGGAGGCCTAATGAAAAACTGTTTTTT
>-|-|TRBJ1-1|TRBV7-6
CASSPKGPPNTEAFF
TGTGCCAGCAGCCCCAAGGGGCCACCGAACACTGAAGCTTTCTTT
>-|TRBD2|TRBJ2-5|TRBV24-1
CATSDPLAGGVYNEQYF
TGTGCCACCAGTGACCCACTAGCGGGAGGGGTCTACAATGAGCAGTACTTC
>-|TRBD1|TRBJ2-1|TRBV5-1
CASSPGQTTQETQFF
TGCGCCAGCAGCCCGGGACAGACGACCCAAGAGACCCAGTTCTTC
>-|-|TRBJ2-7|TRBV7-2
CASSGREPLAYEQYF
TGTGCCAGCAGCGGACGGGAGCCCCTTGCTTACGAGCAGTACTTC
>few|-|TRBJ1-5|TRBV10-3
CAISGTPNQPQHF
TGTGCCATCAGCGGGACACCTAATCAGCCCCAGCATTTT
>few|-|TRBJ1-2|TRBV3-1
CASSQVKSYGYTF
TGTGCCAGCAGCCAAGTGAAAAGTTATGGCTACACCTTC
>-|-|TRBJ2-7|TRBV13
CACSGDRTYEQYF
TGTGCCTGCAGTGGAGACCGGACCTACGAGCAGTACTTC
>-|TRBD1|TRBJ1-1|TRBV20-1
CSATKDRVNTEAFF
TGCAGTGCAACCAAGGACAGGGTGAACACTGAAGCTTTCTTT
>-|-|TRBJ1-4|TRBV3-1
CASSQKPTVATNEKLFF
TGTGCCAGCAGCCAGAAGCCGACAGTTGCAACTAATGAAAAACTGTTTTTT
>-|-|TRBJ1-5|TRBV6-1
CASSEVGSNQPQHF
TGTGCCAGCAGTGAAGTGGGCTCCAATCAGCCCCAGCATTTT
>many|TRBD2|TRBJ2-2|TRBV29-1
CSVSGVPGELFF
TGCAGCGTTAGCGGGGTTCCCGGGGAGCTGTTTTTT
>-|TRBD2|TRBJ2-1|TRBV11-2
CASSLVEFGRGDSYNEQFF
TGTGCCAGCAGCTTAGTGGAATTTGGGCGGGGGGACTCCTACAATGAGCAGTTCTTC
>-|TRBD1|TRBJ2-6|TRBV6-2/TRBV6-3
CASSWGQIRKAYVLTF
TGTGCCAGCAGTTGGGGACAGATTCGGAAGGCCTACGTCCTGACTTTC